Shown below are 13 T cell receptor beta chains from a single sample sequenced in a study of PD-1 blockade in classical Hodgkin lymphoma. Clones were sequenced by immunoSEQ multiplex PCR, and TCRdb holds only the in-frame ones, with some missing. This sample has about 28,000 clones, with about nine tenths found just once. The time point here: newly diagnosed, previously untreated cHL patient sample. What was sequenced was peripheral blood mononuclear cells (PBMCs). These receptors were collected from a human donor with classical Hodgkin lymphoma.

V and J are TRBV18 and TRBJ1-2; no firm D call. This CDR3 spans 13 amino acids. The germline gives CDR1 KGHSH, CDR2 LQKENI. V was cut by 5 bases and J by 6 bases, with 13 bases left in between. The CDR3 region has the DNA TGTGCCAGCTCATCTCATCCCGGGGATGGCTACACCTTC. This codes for CASSSHPGDGYTF.

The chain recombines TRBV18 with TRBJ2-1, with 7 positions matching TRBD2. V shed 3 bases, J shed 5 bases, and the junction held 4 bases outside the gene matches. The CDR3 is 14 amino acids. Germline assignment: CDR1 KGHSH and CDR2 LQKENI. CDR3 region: CASSPLAENNEQFF. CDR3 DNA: TGTGCCAGCTCACCGCTAGCGGAGAACAATGAGCAGTTCTTC.

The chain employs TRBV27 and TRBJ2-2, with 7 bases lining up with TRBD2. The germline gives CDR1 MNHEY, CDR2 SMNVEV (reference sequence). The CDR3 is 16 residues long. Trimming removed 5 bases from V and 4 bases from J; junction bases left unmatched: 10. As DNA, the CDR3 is TGTGCCAGCAGTCCCTGGAGGGAGGGCCCCACCGGGGAGCTGTTTTTT. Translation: CASSPWREGPTGELFF.

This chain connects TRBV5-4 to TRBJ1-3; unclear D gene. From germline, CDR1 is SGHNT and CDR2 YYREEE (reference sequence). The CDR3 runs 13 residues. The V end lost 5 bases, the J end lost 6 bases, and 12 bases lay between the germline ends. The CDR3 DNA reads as TGTGCCAGCAGTAATGCAGCGGTAAACACCATATATTTT. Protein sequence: CASSNAAVNTIYF.

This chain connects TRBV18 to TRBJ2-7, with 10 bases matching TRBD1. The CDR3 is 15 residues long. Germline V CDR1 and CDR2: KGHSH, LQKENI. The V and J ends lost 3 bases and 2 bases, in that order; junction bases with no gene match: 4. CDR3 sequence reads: CASSPRDRGTYEQYF. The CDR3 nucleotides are TGTGCCAGCTCACCCCGGGACAGGGGCACCTACGAGCAGTACTTC.

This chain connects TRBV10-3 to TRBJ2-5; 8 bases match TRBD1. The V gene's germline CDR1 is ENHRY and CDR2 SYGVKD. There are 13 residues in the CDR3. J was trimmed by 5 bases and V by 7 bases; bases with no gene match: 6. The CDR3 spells CAITTNRGETQYF. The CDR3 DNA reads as TGTGCCATCACAACTAACAGGGGGGAGACCCAGTACTTC.

CDR3 sequence reads: CASSLGRGTEAFF. CDR3 DNA sequence: TGTGCCAGCAGTTTAGGCAGGGGCACTGAAGCTTTCTTT. The rearrangement uses TRBV28 and TRBJ1-1, with D possibly TRBD1 on 6 matching bases. Trimming cost V 2 bases and J 4 bases, with 8 bases left between them. Germline CDR1 reads MDHEN; CDR2 reads SYDVKM. CDR3 size: 13 residues.

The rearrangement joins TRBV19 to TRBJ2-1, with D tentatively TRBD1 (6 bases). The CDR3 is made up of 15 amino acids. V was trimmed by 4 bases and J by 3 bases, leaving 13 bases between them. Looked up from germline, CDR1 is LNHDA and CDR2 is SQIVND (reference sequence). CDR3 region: CASSTGTYDYNEQFF. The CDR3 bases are TGTGCCAGTAGTACCGGGACATATGACTACAATGAGCAGTTCTTC.

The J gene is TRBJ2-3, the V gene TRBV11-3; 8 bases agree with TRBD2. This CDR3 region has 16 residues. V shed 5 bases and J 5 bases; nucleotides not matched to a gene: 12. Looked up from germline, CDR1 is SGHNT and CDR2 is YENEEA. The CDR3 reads CASSPGGSGVLDTQYF. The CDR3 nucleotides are TGTGCCAGCAGCCCCGGGGGTAGCGGGGTTTTAGATACGCAGTATTTT.

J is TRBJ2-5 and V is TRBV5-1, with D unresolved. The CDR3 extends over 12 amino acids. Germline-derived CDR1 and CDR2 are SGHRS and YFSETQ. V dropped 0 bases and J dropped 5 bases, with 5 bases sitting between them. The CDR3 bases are TGCGCCAGCAGCTTGGACCTGGAGACCCAGTACTTC. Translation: CASSLDLETQYF.

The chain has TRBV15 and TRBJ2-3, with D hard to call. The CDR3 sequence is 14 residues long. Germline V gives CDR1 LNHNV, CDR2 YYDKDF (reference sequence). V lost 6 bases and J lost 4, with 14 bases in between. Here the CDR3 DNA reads TGTGCCACCAGTTCAATAGGTTCCGCAGATACGCAGTATTTT. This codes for CATSSIGSADTQYF.

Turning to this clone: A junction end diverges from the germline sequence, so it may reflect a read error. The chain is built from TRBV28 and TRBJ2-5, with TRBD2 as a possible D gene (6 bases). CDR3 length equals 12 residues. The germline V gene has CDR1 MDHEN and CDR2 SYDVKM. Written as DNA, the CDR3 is TGTGCCAGCAGTTCCCCACCGGGACTGGAGAACTTC. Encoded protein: CASSSPPGLENF.

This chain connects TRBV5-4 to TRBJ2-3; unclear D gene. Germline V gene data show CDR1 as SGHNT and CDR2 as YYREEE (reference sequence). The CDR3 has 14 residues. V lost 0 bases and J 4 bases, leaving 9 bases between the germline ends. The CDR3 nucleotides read TGTGCCAGCAGCTTGGAAGGCCTAGCAGATACGCAGTATTTT. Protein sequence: CASSLEGLADTQYF.